The clone carrying this T cell receptor beta chain was seen ten or more times. Its antigen is currently unknown. This sample stems from a study of breast tumors, draining lymph nodes, adjacent tissues. Axillary draining lymph nodes of breast cancer patients supplied the node samples. Regarding the study as a whole: Tumor TCR diversity was below lymph nodes but above nontumor tissue. Most tumor T cells seemingly derive from lymph node, then expand in tumor. Compared with basal-like, luminal-like tumors shared significantly more repertoire with nontumor tissue.

TCRdb re-derived calls from the multiplex PCR reads in MiXCR, one entry per CDR3 protein. The sample holds about 200,000 distinct CDR3 sequences, over 25% seen once. The CDR3 length is 12 residues. Trimming shortened V by 6 bases and J by 10 bases, and 13 bases separated the two germline ends. The germline CDR1 and CDR2 sequences are LGHNT and FRNRAP. The source of this sequence is a female donor with breast cancer. Some clones in this sample may be carry-over from other donors' samples. Sequenced: axillary lymph node tissue. V usage is TRBV12-5 and J usage is TRBJ2-1; D tentatively fits TRBD1 or TRBD2 (5 bases each). The CDR3 is CASGTLAGEQFF. The CDR3 nucleotides are TGTGCTAGTGGCACCCTAGCAGGGGAGCAGTTCTTC. The full variable domain, completed using reference TRBV12-5 and TRBJ2-1, is DARVTQTPRHKVTEMGQEVTMRCQPILGHNTVFWYRQTMMQGLELLAYFRNRAPLDDSGMPKDRFSAEMPDATLATLKIQPSEPRDSAVYFCASGTLAGEQFFGPGTRLTVL.